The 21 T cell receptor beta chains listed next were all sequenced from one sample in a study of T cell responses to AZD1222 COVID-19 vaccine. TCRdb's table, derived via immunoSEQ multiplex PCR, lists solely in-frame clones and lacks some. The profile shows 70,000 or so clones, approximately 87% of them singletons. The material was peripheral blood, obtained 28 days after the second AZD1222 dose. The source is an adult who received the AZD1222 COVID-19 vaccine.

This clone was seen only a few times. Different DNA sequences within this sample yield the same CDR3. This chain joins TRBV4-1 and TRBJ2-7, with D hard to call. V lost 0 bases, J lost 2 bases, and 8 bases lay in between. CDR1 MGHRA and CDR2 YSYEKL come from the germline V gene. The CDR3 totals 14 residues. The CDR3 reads CASSQDPRAYEQYF. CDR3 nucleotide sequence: TGCGCCAGCAGCCAAGACCCCCGAGCCTACGAGCAGTACTTC.

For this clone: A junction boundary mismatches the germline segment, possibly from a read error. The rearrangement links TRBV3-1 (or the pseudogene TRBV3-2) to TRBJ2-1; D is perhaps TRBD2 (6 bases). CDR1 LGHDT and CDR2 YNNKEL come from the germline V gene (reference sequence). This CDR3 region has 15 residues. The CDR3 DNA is TGTGCCAGCGGCCAGAGTCTACTAGCTTACAATGAGCAGTTCTTC. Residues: CASGQSLLAYNEQFF.

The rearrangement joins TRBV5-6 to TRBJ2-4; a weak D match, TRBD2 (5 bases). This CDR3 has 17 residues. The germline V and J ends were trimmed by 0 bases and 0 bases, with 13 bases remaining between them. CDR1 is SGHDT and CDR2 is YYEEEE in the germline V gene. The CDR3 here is CASSLGELRLAKNIQYF. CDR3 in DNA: TGTGCCAGCAGCTTGGGGGAGCTACGACTAGCCAAAAACATTCAGTACTTC.

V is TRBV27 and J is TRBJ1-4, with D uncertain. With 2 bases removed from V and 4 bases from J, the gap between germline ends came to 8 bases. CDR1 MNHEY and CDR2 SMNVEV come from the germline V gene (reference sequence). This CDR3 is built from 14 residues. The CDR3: CASSLREGNEKLFF. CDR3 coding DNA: TGTGCCAGCAGTTTAAGGGAGGGTAATGAAAAACTGTTTTTT.

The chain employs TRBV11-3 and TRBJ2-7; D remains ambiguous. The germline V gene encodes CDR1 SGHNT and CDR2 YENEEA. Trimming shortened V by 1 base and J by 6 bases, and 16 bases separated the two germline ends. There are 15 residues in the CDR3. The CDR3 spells CASSLGSGSSVEQYF. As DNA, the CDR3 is TGTGCCAGCAGCTTAGGGTCCGGTTCCAGTGTCGAGCAGTACTTC.

The CDR3 protein is CASSNRLAGGPGELFF. The CDR3, as DNA: TGTGCCAGTAGTAACCGACTAGCGGGGGGGCCCGGGGAGCTGTTTTTT. The chain joins TRBV19 to TRBJ2-2; 14 bases agree with TRBD2. Trimming took 4 bases from V and 6 from J; bases not matched to a gene: 4. This CDR3 is 16 amino acids long. Germline V gene data show CDR1 as LNHDA and CDR2 as SQIVND (reference sequence).

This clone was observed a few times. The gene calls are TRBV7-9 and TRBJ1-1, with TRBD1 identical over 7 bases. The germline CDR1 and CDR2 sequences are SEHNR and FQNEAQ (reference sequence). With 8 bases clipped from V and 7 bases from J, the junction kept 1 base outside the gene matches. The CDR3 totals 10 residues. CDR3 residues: CASGDSEAFF. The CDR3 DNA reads TGTGCCAGCGGGGACAGTGAAGCTTTCTTT.

Here the CDR3 reads CASSSRTGLGNTIYF. The CDR3 region has the DNA TGTGCCAGCAGCTCCCGGACAGGGCTAGGAAACACCATATATTTT. This chain links TRBV9 with TRBJ1-3; TRBD1 matches at 8 bases. This CDR3 has 15 residues. With V trimmed by 4 bases and J by 4 bases, 7 bases remained unmatched. The germline V gene has CDR1 SGDLS and CDR2 YYNGEE.

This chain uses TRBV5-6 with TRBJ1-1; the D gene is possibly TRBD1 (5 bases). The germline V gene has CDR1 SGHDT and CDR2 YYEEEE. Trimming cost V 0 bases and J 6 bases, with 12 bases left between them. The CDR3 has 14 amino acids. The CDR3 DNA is TGTGCCAGCAGCTTGGCAGGGTGGGACGCTGAAGCTTTCTTT. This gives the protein CASSLAGWDAEAFF.

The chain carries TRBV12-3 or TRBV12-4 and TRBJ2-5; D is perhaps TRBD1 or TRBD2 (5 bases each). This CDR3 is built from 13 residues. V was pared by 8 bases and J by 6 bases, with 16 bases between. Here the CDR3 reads CASGGGGVKTQYF. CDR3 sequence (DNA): TGTGCCAGCGGGGGTGGTGGCGTGAAGACCCAGTACTTC.

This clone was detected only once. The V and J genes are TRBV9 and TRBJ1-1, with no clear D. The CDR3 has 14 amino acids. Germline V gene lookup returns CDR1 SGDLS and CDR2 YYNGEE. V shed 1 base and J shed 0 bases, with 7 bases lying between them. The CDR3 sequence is CASSVNNMNTEAFF. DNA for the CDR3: TGTGCCAGCAGCGTAAACAACATGAACACTGAAGCTTTCTTT.

The CDR3 loop is CASSYSAGDWNEQYF. The CDR3, as DNA: TGTGCCAGCAGTTACTCGGCGGGAGACTGGAACGAGCAGTACTTC. The V and J genes are TRBV6-5 and TRBJ2-7; 7 bases agree with TRBD2. The germline gives CDR1 MNHEY, CDR2 SVGAGI. The CDR3 is made up of 15 amino acids. J gave up 5 bases and V 0 bases, and 7 bases lay outside the gene matches.

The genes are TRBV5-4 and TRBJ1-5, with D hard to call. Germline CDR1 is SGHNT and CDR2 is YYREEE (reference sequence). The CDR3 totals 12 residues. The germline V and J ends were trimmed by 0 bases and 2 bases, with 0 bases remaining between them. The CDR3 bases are TGTGCCAGCAGCTTGGGCAATCAGCCCCAGCATTTT. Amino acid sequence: CASSLGNQPQHF.

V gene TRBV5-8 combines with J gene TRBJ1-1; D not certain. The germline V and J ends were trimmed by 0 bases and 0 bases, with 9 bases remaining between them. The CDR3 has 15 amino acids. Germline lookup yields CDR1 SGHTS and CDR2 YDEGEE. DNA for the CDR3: TGTGCCAGCAGCTTGGAATGGGCCATGAACACTGAAGCTTTCTTT. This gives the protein CASSLEWAMNTEAFF. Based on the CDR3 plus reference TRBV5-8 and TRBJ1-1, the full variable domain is EAGVTQSPTHLIKTRGQQATLRCSPISGHTSVYWYQQALGLGLQFLLWYDEGEERNRGNFPPRFSGRQFPNYSSELNVNALELEDSALYLCASSLEWAMNTEAFFGQGTRLTVV.

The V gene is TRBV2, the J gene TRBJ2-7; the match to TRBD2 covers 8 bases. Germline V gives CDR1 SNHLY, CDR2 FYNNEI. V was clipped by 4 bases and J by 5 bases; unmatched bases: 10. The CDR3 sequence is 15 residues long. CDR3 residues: CASSAGGEMMDEQYF. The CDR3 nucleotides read TGTGCCAGCAGTGCCGGGGGGGAGATGATGGACGAGCAGTACTTC. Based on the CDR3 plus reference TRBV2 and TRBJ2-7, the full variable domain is EPEVTQTPSHQVTQMGQEVILRCVPISNHLYFYWYRQILGQKVEFLVSFYNNEISEKSEIFDDQFSVERPDGSNFTLKIRSTKLEDSAMYFCASSAGGEMMDEQYFGPGTRLTVT.

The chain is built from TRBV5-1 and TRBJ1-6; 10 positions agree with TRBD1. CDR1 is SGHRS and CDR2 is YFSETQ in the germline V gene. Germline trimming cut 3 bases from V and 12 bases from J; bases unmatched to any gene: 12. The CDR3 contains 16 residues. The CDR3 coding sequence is TGCGCCAGCAGCTACGGGACAGGGGAGTTAGGTGGACCCCTCCACTTT. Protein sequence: CASSYGTGELGGPLHF.

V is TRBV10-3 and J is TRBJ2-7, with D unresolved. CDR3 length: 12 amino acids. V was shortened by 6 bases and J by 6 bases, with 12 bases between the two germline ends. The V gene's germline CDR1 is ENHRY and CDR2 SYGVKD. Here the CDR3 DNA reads TGTGCCATCAGGGGGTTACGGTTCGAGCAGTACTTC. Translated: CAIRGLRFEQYF.

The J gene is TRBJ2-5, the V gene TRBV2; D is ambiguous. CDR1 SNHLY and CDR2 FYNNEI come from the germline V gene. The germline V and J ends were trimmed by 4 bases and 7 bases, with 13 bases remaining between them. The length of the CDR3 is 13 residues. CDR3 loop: CASSAARLGTQYF. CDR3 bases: TGTGCCAGCAGTGCTGCACGATTAGGGACCCAGTACTTC. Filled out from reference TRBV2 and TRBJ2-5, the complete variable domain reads EPEVTQTPSHQVTQMGQEVILRCVPISNHLYFYWYRQILGQKVEFLVSFYNNEISEKSEIFDDQFSVERPDGSNFTLKIRSTKLEDSAMYFCASSAARLGTQYFGPGTRLLVL.

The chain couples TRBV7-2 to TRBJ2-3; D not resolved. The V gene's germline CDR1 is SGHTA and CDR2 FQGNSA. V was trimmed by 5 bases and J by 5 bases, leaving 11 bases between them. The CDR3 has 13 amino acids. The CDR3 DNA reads TGTGCCAGCAGCCGGTTGATAGAAGATACGCAGTATTTT. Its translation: CASSRLIEDTQYF.

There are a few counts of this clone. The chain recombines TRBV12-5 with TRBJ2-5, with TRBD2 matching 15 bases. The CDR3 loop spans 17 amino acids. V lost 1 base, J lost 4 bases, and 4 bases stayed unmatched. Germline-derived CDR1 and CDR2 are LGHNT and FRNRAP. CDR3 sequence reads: CASGLGTSGGVSETQYF. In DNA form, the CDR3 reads TGTGCTAGTGGTTTGGGGACTAGCGGGGGGGTATCAGAGACCCAGTACTTC.

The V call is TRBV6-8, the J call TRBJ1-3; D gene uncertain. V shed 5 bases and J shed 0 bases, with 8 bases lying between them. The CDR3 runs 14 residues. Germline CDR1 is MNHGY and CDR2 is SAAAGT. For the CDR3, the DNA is TGTGCCAGCAGTCAGGATCTCTCTGGAAACACCATATATTTT. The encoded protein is CASSQDLSGNTIYF.